The clone carrying this T cell receptor (beta chain) is a singleton in its sample. Its antigen is not identified. TCRdb keeps only in-frame clones here, not all; method: immunoSEQ multiplex PCR. The data contain 44,000 or so clones, 75% to 85% of them singletons. This specimen belongs to a study of T cell responses to AZD1222 COVID-19 vaccine. Study-wide context: Analyses pooled second doses at about 4 or about 12 weeks.

Regarding the study as a whole: Increases in Spike-specific TCR breadth and depth were seen after two AZD1222 doses. A reported finding is that nearly half of spike-specific TCRs target unmutated variant regions. None of the repertoires were sampled until the peak T cell response had passed.

There are 14 residues in the CDR3. The germline V gene has CDR1 SNHLY and CDR2 FYNNEI. V shed 5 bases and J shed 0 bases, with 10 bases lying between them. The gene calls are TRBV2 and TRBJ1-1; the D gene is possibly TRBD1 (5 bases). Source: peripheral blood, taken on day 0 of AZD1222 vaccination. This TCR was sampled from an adult in good health. CDR3 protein: CASSLQDLNTEAFF. Here the CDR3 DNA reads TGTGCCAGCAGTTTACAGGACTTGAACACTGAAGCTTTCTTT.